The present entry profiles one TCR beta chain with its context. CDR3 length: 12 residues. Germline lookup yields CDR1 KGHDR and CDR2 SFDVKD. Trimming took off 0 bases at V and 10 bases at J, with 8 bases between the two ends. This sample is part of a study of blood T cell repertoires in COVID-19. Profiled with immunoSEQ multiplex PCR; TCRdb holds only in-frame clones, not every one. Of about 83,000 clones listed, about 90% are singletons. This sequence joins TRBV24-1 and TRBJ1-2; no clear D gene. The TCR was taken from a human donor in a cohort sampled during active COVID-19. The sample taken for sequencing was peripheral blood. The CDR3 sequence: CATSDLGHTYTF. The CDR3 DNA is TGTGCCACCAGTGATTTGGGGCATACCTACACCTTC.